The 24 T cell receptor beta chains reported below all come from one sample, sequenced in a study of blood T cell repertoires in COVID-19. The repertoire was sequenced with immunoSEQ multiplex PCR; TCRdb's copy has only in-frame clones and lacks some. The sample contains around 200,000 clones, about 83% of which appear only once. Sequenced input: peripheral blood. Receptors originate from a woman in her thirties with COVID-19, enrolled during active disease.

The chain's CDR3 is CASSYREYGYTF. In DNA form, the CDR3 reads TGTGCCAGCAGTTACAGGGAGTATGGCTACACCTTC. The chain combines TRBV6-2 or TRBV6-3 with TRBJ1-2; D unclear. The V gene's germline CDR1 is MNHEY and CDR2 SVGEGT. The CDR3 is made up of 12 amino acids. V shed 2 bases and J shed 5 bases, with 6 bases lying between them.

This clone turned up a few times. The gene calls are TRBV6-5 and TRBJ1-2, with a tentative D call TRBD1 (5 bases). Trimming took 2 bases from V and 2 from J, leaving 9 bases between them. The CDR3 contains 14 residues. Looked up from germline, CDR1 is MNHEY and CDR2 is SVGAGI. CDR3 amino acids: CASSYGGGNYGYTF. The CDR3 DNA is TGTGCCAGCAGTTACGGGGGGGGAAACTATGGCTACACCTTC.

The chain recombines TRBV28 with TRBJ2-7; 7 nucleotides match TRBD1. The CDR3 is made up of 14 amino acids. The V gene end was trimmed by 2 bases and the J gene end by 10 bases; junction bases not matched to a gene: 11. Germline CDR1 and CDR2: MDHEN and SYDVKM. The CDR3 DNA follows: TGTGCCAGCAGTTTACCTGCAGGTACAGGGGATCAGTACTTC. This codes for CASSLPAGTGDQYF.

The table lists this clone with a count of one. V is TRBV3-1 (or the pseudogene TRBV3-2) and J is TRBJ2-1; TRBD2 aligns across 11 bases. This CDR3 has 17 amino acids. CDR1 and CDR2 from the germline V gene are LGHDT and YNNKEL (reference sequence). V was clipped by 5 bases and J by 1 base; unmatched bases: 7. The CDR3 reads CASSWKLAGDSYNEQFF. The CDR3 bases are TGTGCCAGCAGCTGGAAACTAGCGGGAGATTCCTACAATGAGCAGTTCTTC.

This chain links TRBV18 with TRBJ2-3; TRBD1 matches 8 bases. The CDR3 spans 16 residues. Losses at the gene ends were 3 bases for V and 0 bases for J; bases not matched to a gene: 5. Germline CDR1 is KGHSH and CDR2 is LQKENI. The CDR3 loop is CASSPGQGGSTDTQYF. Here the CDR3 DNA reads TGTGCCAGCTCACCTGGACAGGGCGGTAGCACAGATACGCAGTATTTT.

The chain carries TRBV2 and TRBJ2-5; 8 bases are a match to TRBD2. J lost 0 bases, V lost 6 bases, and 3 bases had no gene match. Germline CDR1 reads SNHLY; CDR2 reads FYNNEI. The CDR3 extends over 14 amino acids. CDR3 nucleotide sequence: TGTGCCAGCAGGTCGGGGGGGGACCAAGAGACCCAGTACTTC. Translation gives CASRSGGDQETQYF.

The chain couples TRBV14 to TRBJ2-7, with D perhaps matching TRBD2 (5 bases). Per the germline V gene, CDR1 is SGHDN and CDR2 is FVKESK. Trimming cost V 0 bases and J 8 bases, with 11 bases left between them. CDR3 length: 13 amino acids. The CDR3 here is CASSQDPASKQYF. CDR3 sequence (DNA): TGTGCCAGCAGCCAAGATCCGGCTAGCAAGCAGTACTTC.

The chain joins TRBV4-3 to TRBJ2-5; a possible D gene is TRBD2 (6 bases). V lost 1 base and J lost 7, with 10 bases in between. Germline V lookup: CDR1 LGHNA, CDR2 YSLEER. This CDR3 contains 13 residues. In DNA, the CDR3 is TGCGCCAGCAGCCAAGTCCCGGAGGGGACCCAGTACTTC. Its translation: CASSQVPEGTQYF.

J is TRBJ2-3 and V is TRBV5-6; TRBD1 matches 10 bases. The junction had 7 bases not matched to a gene; V was cut back by 3 bases and J by 6 bases. This CDR3 has 15 residues. Germline V gene sequence: CDR1 SGHDT, CDR2 YYEEEE. The chain's CDR3 is CASSSRQGAHDTQYF. The DNA for the CDR3 is TGTGCCAGCAGCTCGCGACAGGGGGCGCACGATACGCAGTATTTT.

The sample holds one count of this clone. This chain uses TRBV30 with TRBJ2-1; TRBD2 matches at 9 bases. Germline V gene data show CDR1 as GTSNPN and CDR2 as SVGIG (reference sequence). This CDR3 spans 13 amino acids. Unmatched junction bases numbered 7, after V lost 3 bases and J lost 10 bases. CDR3 sequence (DNA): TGTGCCTGGAGAACTAGCGGGTCTTGGGAGCAGTTCTTC. Translating gives CAWRTSGSWEQFF. The full variable domain, with the rest looked up from reference TRBV30 and TRBJ2-1, is SQTIHQWPATLVQPVGSPLSLECTVEGTSNPNLYWYRQAAGRGLQLLFYSVGIGQISSEVPQNLSASRPQDRQFILSSKKLLLSDSGFYLCAWRTSGSWEQFFGPGTRLTVL.

The rearrangement joins TRBV7-2 to TRBJ2-7, with a weak D call TRBD2 (5 bases). This CDR3 contains 13 residues. Trimming pared 4 bases from V and 11 bases from J, leaving 18 bases between. CDR1 is SGHTA and CDR2 is FQGNSA in the germline V gene. The CDR3 sequence is CASSSSLSEEEYF. CDR3 nucleotide sequence: TGTGCCAGCAGCTCTAGCCTCAGTGAGGAGGAGTACTTC.

This chain uses TRBV19 with TRBJ2-4; 7 positions match TRBD1. This CDR3 is 16 amino acids long. Losses at the gene ends were 2 bases for V and 11 bases for J; bases not matched to a gene: 15. Germline V gives CDR1 LNHDA, CDR2 SQIVND (reference sequence). CDR3 bases: TGTGCCAGTAGTATACATGCGGGCAGGGGGTCAAATGTTCAGTACTTC. Translated, it gives CASSIHAGRGSNVQYF.

The CDR3 coding sequence is TGCGCCAGCAGCTTGCCAGCGTCGGGGGGGATAGATGAGCAGTTCTTC. Translation: CASSLPASGGIDEQFF. The chain uses TRBV5-1 and TRBJ2-1; 8 bases align to TRBD2. Germline V gives CDR1 SGHRS, CDR2 YFSETQ. Losses at the gene ends were 1 base for V and 8 bases for J; bases not matched to a gene: 11. This CDR3 has 16 amino acids.

The chain's CDR3 is CASSIGQGNYGYTF. As DNA, the CDR3 is TGTGCCAGTAGTATCGGACAGGGGAACTATGGCTACACCTTC. The chain uses TRBV19 and TRBJ1-2; 9 nucleotides agree with TRBD1. Trimming cost V 3 bases and J 2 bases; bases outside gene matches: 1. The CDR3 covers 14 residues. Germline V gives CDR1 LNHDA, CDR2 SQIVND (reference sequence). Full variable domain (remainder filled in from reference TRBV19 and TRBJ1-2): DGGITQSPKYLFRKEGQNVTLSCEQNLNHDAMYWYRQDPGQGLRLIYYSQIVNDFQKGDIAEGYSVSREKKESFPLTVTSAQKNPTAFYLCASSIGQGNYGYTFGSGTRLTVV.

The V call is TRBV11-2, the J call TRBJ2-3; TRBD2 aligns across 16 bases. The CDR3 sequence is 15 residues long. CDR1 and CDR2 (germline): SGHAT, FQNNGV. The V and J ends lost 7 bases and 5 bases, in that order; junction bases with no gene match: 3. As DNA, the CDR3 is TGTGCCAGCAAGGGACTAGCGGGAGGGATAGATACGCAGTATTTT. This encodes CASKGLAGGIDTQYF. Together with reference TRBV11-2 and TRBJ2-3, the CDR3 gives the full variable domain: EAGVAQSPRYKIIEKRQSVAFWCNPISGHATLYWYQQILGQGPKLLIQFQNNGVVDDSQLPKDRFSAERLKGVDSTLKIQPAKLEDSAVYLCASKGLAGGIDTQYFGPGTRLTVL.

The chain couples TRBV6-5 to TRBJ2-7; 11 nucleotides agree with TRBD2. The CDR3 spans 14 residues. The germline V gene encodes CDR1 MNHEY and CDR2 SVGAGI. V trimming: 7 bases; J trimming: 6 bases; junction bases outside the gene matches: 8. This chain's CDR3 is CASTATSGVLEQYF. The CDR3 bases are TGTGCCAGCACTGCGACTAGCGGGGTCCTCGAGCAGTACTTC.

The chain combines TRBV5-4 with TRBJ2-7; 10 bases agree with TRBD1. CDR1 is SGHNT, CDR2 YYREEE, per germline (reference sequence). The CDR3 is 16 amino acids. V was clipped by 2 bases and J by 3 bases; unmatched bases: 8. CDR3 in amino acids: CASSLDFGQGDYEQYF. The CDR3, as DNA: TGTGCCAGCAGCTTAGACTTCGGACAGGGGGACTACGAGCAGTACTTC.

The table lists this clone with a few counts. The chain employs TRBV10-3 and TRBJ2-5; tentatively, D is TRBD2 (6 bases). The V gene lost 4 bases and the J gene lost 8 bases, with 14 bases spanning the gap. The germline gives CDR1 ENHRY, CDR2 SYGVKD. The CDR3 totals 13 residues. As DNA, the CDR3 is TGTGCCATCAGTGGGCTAGCGAGGGAAACCCAGTACTTC. Its translation: CAISGLARETQYF.

This clone was recorded once. The chain has TRBV7-9 and TRBJ2-3; 11 bases agree with TRBD2. V lost 4 bases, J lost 9 bases, and 9 bases stayed unmatched. From germline, CDR1 is SEHNR and CDR2 FQNEAQ (reference sequence). The CDR3 is made up of 15 amino acids. The CDR3 DNA reads TGTGCCAGCAGCTCCCCGGCTAGCGGGGGGCCGACGCAGTATTTT. This codes for CASSSPASGGPTQYF.

This clone was detected a few times. J is TRBJ2-1 and V is TRBV30, with 9 bases fitting TRBD1. CDR1 is GTSNPN and CDR2 is SVGIG in the germline V gene (reference sequence). Unmatched junction bases numbered 6, after V lost 4 bases and J lost 8 bases. The CDR3 has 13 amino acids. The CDR3 DNA is TGTGCCTGGAATTGGGGACAGGGCGATGAGCAGTTCTTC. Its translation: CAWNWGQGDEQFF.

The chain joins TRBV5-1 to TRBJ2-3; D perhaps matches TRBD1 (6 bases). Germline CDR1 and CDR2: SGHRS and YFSETQ. The CDR3 consists of 14 residues. Trimming removed 4 bases at V and 2 bases at J, with 11 bases between. CDR3 sequence reads: CASSKGHLTDTQYF. CDR3 nucleotide sequence: TGCGCCAGCAGCAAGGGACATCTCACAGATACGCAGTATTTT.

V is TRBV7-9 and J is TRBJ2-3, with 10 positions matching TRBD2. CDR1 SEHNR and CDR2 FQNEAQ come from the germline V gene (reference sequence). V dropped 4 bases and J dropped 10; count of bases not matched to a gene: 11. The length of the CDR3 is 15 residues. The DNA of the CDR3 is TGTGCCAGCAGCTCTAGCGGGGGCCTACAATACCCGCAGTATTTT. It codes for CASSSSGGLQYPQYF.

The chain employs TRBV5-6 and TRBJ2-2, with TRBD1 matching 8 bases. CDR3 length: 14 amino acids. CDR1 and CDR2 from the germline V gene are SGHDT and YYEEEE. The trim removed 4 bases at V and 4 bases at J, leaving 3 bases unmatched. CDR3 residues: CASSEGTGTGELFF. CDR3 nucleotides: TGTGCCAGCAGCGAGGGGACAGGCACCGGGGAGCTGTTTTTT.

As to this clone: This sample includes further DNA sequences coding for the same CDR3. This chain uses TRBV6-2 or TRBV6-3 with TRBJ2-7; 11 nucleotides align to TRBD1. This CDR3 has 14 amino acids. Germline V gives CDR1 MNHEY, CDR2 SVGEGT. Trimming removed 4 bases from V and 4 bases from J; junction bases left unmatched: 3. DNA for the CDR3: TGTGCCAGCAGTTGGACAGGGGGCGGGTACGAGCAGTACTTC. It codes for CASSWTGGGYEQYF.